Listed below are T cell receptor beta chains from one sample, sequenced in a study of blood T cell repertoires in COVID-19. The protocol was immunoSEQ multiplex PCR, while the TCRdb copy is restricted to in-frame clones and leaves out a portion. The data contain approximately 300,000 clones, 80% to 90% of them singletons. The specimen sequenced was PBMCs or T cells enriched from blood (not recorded which). All receptors derive from a man aged 25 to 40 who had recovered from COVID-19. The CDR3 runs from the conserved cysteine through the conserved F or W. Fields, in order: D gene, J gene, V gene, clone size, CDR3 protein, CDR3 DNA. A D gene is named only where the DNA matches it firmly. Only some rows state a clone size, as once, few, many or a class for expanded clones.

d_call: TRBD2; j_call: TRBJ2-7; v_call: TRBV5-4; clone_size: .; cdr3_aa: CASSGTSGGYEQYF; cdr3_nt: TGTGCCAGCAGCGGGACTAGCGGGGGCTACGAGCAGTACTTC
d_call: .; j_call: TRBJ1-3; v_call: TRBV19; clone_size: .; cdr3_aa: CASSMSVLGGSGNTIYF; cdr3_nt: TGTGCCAGTAGTATGTCTGTTTTAGGAGGATCTGGAAACACCATATATTTT
d_call: .; j_call: TRBJ1-5; v_call: TRBV2; clone_size: once; cdr3_aa: CASRGQNQPQHF; cdr3_nt: TGTGCCAGCAGGGGACAAAATCAGCCCCAGCATTTT
d_call: .; j_call: TRBJ1-5; v_call: TRBV28; clone_size: .; cdr3_aa: CASRTDGNTPQHF; cdr3_nt: TGTGCCAGCAGGACCGACGGGAATACGCCCCAGCATTTT
d_call: .; j_call: TRBJ1-3; v_call: TRBV2; clone_size: .; cdr3_aa: CASSRGSGNTIYF; cdr3_nt: TGTGCCAGCAGCCGGGGCTCTGGAAACACCATATATTTT
d_call: .; j_call: TRBJ1-1; v_call: TRBV7-2; clone_size: .; cdr3_aa: CASSPILNTEAFF; cdr3_nt: TGTGCCAGCAGCCCTATTTTAAACACTGAAGCTTTCTTT
d_call: TRBD2; j_call: TRBJ2-5; v_call: TRBV11-3; clone_size: .; cdr3_aa: CASSLDLAGAKTQYF; cdr3_nt: TGTGCCAGCAGCTTAGACCTCGCGGGAGCGAAGACCCAGTACTTC
d_call: .; j_call: TRBJ2-5; v_call: TRBV11-2; clone_size: .; cdr3_aa: CASSLDSGSTLGVETQYF; cdr3_nt: TGTGCCAGCAGCTTAGATTCAGGTTCCACTTTGGGCGTCGAGACCCAGTACTTC
d_call: .; j_call: TRBJ2-1; v_call: TRBV5-4; clone_size: .; cdr3_aa: CASSLGAGNEQFF; cdr3_nt: TGTGCCAGCAGCTTGGGGGCCGGCAATGAGCAGTTCTTC
d_call: TRBD1; j_call: TRBJ1-2; v_call: TRBV5-1; clone_size: .; cdr3_aa: CASSPETGPMDYGYTF; cdr3_nt: TGCGCCAGCAGCCCGGAGACAGGGCCTATGGACTATGGCTACACCTTC
d_call: .; j_call: TRBJ1-1; v_call: TRBV3-1/TRBV3-2; clone_size: .; cdr3_aa: CASSQVQGTEAFF; cdr3_nt: TGTGCCAGCAGCCAAGTACAGGGAACTGAAGCTTTCTTT
d_call: TRBD1; j_call: TRBJ2-2; v_call: TRBV7-2; clone_size: .; cdr3_aa: CASILDRATGELFF; cdr3_nt: TGTGCCAGCATCTTAGACAGGGCCACCGGGGAGCTGTTTTTT
d_call: .; j_call: TRBJ1-1; v_call: TRBV19; clone_size: .; cdr3_aa: CASGDRLNTEAFF; cdr3_nt: TGTGCCAGTGGAGACAGGTTGAACACTGAAGCTTTCTTT
d_call: .; j_call: TRBJ1-1; v_call: TRBV12-5; clone_size: .; cdr3_aa: CASGPAEGSAFF; cdr3_nt: TGTGCTAGTGGTCCCGCGGAGGGGTCGGCTTTCTTT
d_call: .; j_call: TRBJ2-1; v_call: TRBV7-9; clone_size: .; cdr3_aa: CASTTTLGVTYNEQFF; cdr3_nt: TGTGCCAGCACCACGACATTAGGGGTTACCTACAATGAGCAGTTCTTC
d_call: .; j_call: TRBJ2-3; v_call: TRBV3-1/TRBV3-2; clone_size: .; cdr3_aa: CASSLAGPGADTQYF; cdr3_nt: TGTGCCAGCAGCCTGGCTGGGCCGGGAGCAGATACGCAGTATTTT
d_call: TRBD1; j_call: TRBJ2-7; v_call: TRBV30; clone_size: .; cdr3_aa: CAIGDRYYEQYF; cdr3_nt: TGTGCTATAGGGGACAGGTACTACGAGCAGTACTTC
d_call: TRBD2; j_call: TRBJ2-5; v_call: TRBV5-1; clone_size: .; cdr3_aa: CASSLLYEWTSEQQETQYF; cdr3_nt: TGCGCCAGCAGCCTTCTCTACGAGTGGACTAGCGAGCAACAAGAGACCCAGTACTTC
d_call: .; j_call: TRBJ1-2; v_call: TRBV20-1; clone_size: .; cdr3_aa: CAGYSYGYTF; cdr3_nt: TGCGCCGGGTACTCCTATGGCTACACCTTC
d_call: .; j_call: TRBJ1-1; v_call: TRBV3-1/TRBV3-2; clone_size: .; cdr3_aa: CASSQGRGLILRNTEAFF; cdr3_nt: TGTGCCAGCAGCCAAGGGCGTGGACTGATCCTCCGAAACACTGAAGCTTTCTTT
d_call: TRBD2; j_call: TRBJ2-3; v_call: TRBV7-9; clone_size: .; cdr3_aa: CASRKLAGGTDTQYF; cdr3_nt: TGTGCCAGCAGGAAGCTAGCGGGAGGCACAGATACGCAGTATTTT
d_call: TRBD2; j_call: TRBJ2-3; v_call: TRBV5-1; clone_size: .; cdr3_aa: CARSGGGLGDTQYF; cdr3_nt: TGCGCCCGCAGCGGGGGGGGACTTGGCGATACGCAGTATTTT
d_call: TRBD2; j_call: TRBJ2-7; v_call: TRBV7-2; clone_size: .; cdr3_aa: CASSVTSGRADRRGEQYF; cdr3_nt: TGTGCCAGCAGCGTGACTAGCGGGAGGGCAGACCGAAGAGGAGAGCAGTACTTC
d_call: .; j_call: TRBJ2-7; v_call: TRBV24-1; clone_size: .; cdr3_aa: CATSDSSRALVSSEQYF; cdr3_nt: TGTGCCACCAGTGATTCGTCAAGGGCACTAGTCAGTAGCGAGCAGTACTTC
d_call: TRBD1; j_call: TRBJ1-2; v_call: TRBV11-2; clone_size: .; cdr3_aa: CASTIQGVDYGYTF; cdr3_nt: TGTGCCAGCACAATACAGGGGGTGGACTATGGCTACACCTTC
d_call: TRBD1; j_call: TRBJ1-5; v_call: TRBV27; clone_size: .; cdr3_aa: CASSLYIRSGQGEGGNQPQHF; cdr3_nt: TGTGCCAGCAGTTTATATATACGTTCGGGACAGGGCGAAGGGGGCAATCAGCCCCAGCATTTT
d_call: .; j_call: TRBJ2-1; v_call: TRBV9; clone_size: once; cdr3_aa: CASSPAVTQISYNEQFF; cdr3_nt: TGTGCCAGCAGCCCAGCGGTGACTCAAATCTCCTACAATGAGCAGTTCTTC
d_call: .; j_call: TRBJ2-2; v_call: TRBV12-3/TRBV12-4; clone_size: .; cdr3_aa: CASSLSDTGELFF; cdr3_nt: TGTGCCAGCAGCCTCTCGGACACCGGGGAGCTGTTTTTT
d_call: TRBD1; j_call: TRBJ1-4; v_call: TRBV13; clone_size: .; cdr3_aa: CASSQDRGNNEKLFF; cdr3_nt: TGTGCCAGCAGCCAGGACAGGGGGAACAATGAAAAACTGTTTTTT
d_call: .; j_call: TRBJ1-1; v_call: TRBV28; clone_size: .; cdr3_aa: CASSFRVTEAFF; cdr3_nt: TGTGCCAGCAGTTTCAGGGTCACTGAAGCTTTCTTT
d_call: .; j_call: TRBJ2-1; v_call: TRBV20-1; clone_size: .; cdr3_aa: CSASSGTQNEQFF; cdr3_nt: TGCAGTGCTAGTTCCGGGACTCAAAATGAGCAGTTCTTC
d_call: .; j_call: TRBJ1-2; v_call: TRBV11-3; clone_size: .; cdr3_aa: CASSPISFGNYGYTF; cdr3_nt: TGTGCCAGCAGCCCAATCTCATTCGGTAACTATGGCTACACCTTC